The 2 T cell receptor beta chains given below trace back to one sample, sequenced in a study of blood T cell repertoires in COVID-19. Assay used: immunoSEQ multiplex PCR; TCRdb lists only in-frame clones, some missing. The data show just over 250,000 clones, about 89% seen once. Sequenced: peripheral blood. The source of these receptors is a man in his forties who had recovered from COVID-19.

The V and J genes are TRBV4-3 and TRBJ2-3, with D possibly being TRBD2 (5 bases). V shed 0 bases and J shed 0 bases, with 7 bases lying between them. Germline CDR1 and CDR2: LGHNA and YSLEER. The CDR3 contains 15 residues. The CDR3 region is CASSQDRTSTDTQYF. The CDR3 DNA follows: TGCGCCAGCAGCCAAGATCGGACTAGCACAGATACGCAGTATTTT.

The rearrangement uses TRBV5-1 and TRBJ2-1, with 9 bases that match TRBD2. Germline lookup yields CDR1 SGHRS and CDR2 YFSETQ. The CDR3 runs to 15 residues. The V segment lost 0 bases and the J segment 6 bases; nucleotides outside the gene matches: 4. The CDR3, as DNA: TGCGCCAGCAGCTTGGATCTAGCGGGACTCAATGAGCAGTTCTTC. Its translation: CASSLDLAGLNEQFF.